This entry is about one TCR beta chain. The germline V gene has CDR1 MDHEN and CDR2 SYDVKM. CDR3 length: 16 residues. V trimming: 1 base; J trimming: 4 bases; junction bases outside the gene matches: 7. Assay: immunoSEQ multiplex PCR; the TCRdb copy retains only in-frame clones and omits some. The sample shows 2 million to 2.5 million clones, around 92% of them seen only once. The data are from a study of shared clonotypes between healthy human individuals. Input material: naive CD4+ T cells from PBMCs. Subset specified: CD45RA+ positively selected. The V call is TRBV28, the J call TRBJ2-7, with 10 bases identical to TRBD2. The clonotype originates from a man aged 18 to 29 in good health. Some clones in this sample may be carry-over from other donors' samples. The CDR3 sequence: CASSLSALAGLYEQYF. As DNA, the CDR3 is TGTGCCAGCAGTTTATCGGCACTAGCGGGATTATACGAGCAGTACTTC.